This T cell receptor beta chain was retrieved from a study of blood T cell repertoires in COVID-19. About the research overall: The cDNA or gDNA used as material had been derived from T cells, B-cell-depleted T cells, or PBMCs.

Authors' methods: The authors estimated nucleated cell counts from reference gene primer amplification. The table came from immunoSEQ multiplex PCR; TCRdb's copy has only in-frame clones and leaves some out. D and trimming come from the DNA, and the V and J calls and clone size come from that table. The sample contains 230,000 or so clones, more than 80% of which appear only once. One Seattle source followed patients from active infection through their disease course. The V and J ends lost 4 bases and 9 bases, in that order; junction bases with no gene match: 12. CDR3 length equals 17 residues. Per the germline V gene, CDR1 is SGHRS and CDR2 is YFSETQ.

The chain carries TRBV5-1 and TRBJ2-1; 14 nucleotides match TRBD2. Material: peripheral blood. The sequence was collected from a woman older than 75 with COVID-19, enrolled during active disease. For the CDR3, the DNA is TGCGCCAGCAGCCAAACCGCGGGACTAGCGGGAGATAGTGAGCAGTTCTTC. Protein product: CASSQTAGLAGDSEQFF.